This TCR beta chain came from a study of cytomegalovirus exposure and HLA in healthy donors (dated by TCRdb to the late 2010s). About the full investigation: A later analysis indicated that the 95 to 150 validation repertoires were generated on the platform also employed for the 700 or so repertoires of the first cohort. To predict cytomegalovirus infection status, the study brought together high-throughput TCR immunosequencing, statistical association of individual TCRs with disease status, and machine learning. Along with the approximately 700-subject first cohort, a separate validation cohort of more than 90 different subjects was used. The study aimed to test whether cataloging public T cell receptors could reveal signatures of past pathogen exposure. The paper as a whole reports these results and caveats: In both the original and validation cohorts, the classifier was reported to diagnose cytomegalovirus status with high specificity and sensitivity. All 110 or so repertoires were used to score co-occurrence in the validation cohort in a later analysis, because that analysis had no HLA typing for the cohort. In vitro tests confirmed that a few of the cytomegalovirus-associated TCR beta chains recognize cytomegalovirus antigens. Subsequent analysis determined that TCRs grouped into clusters in the first cohort also showed a tendency toward co-occurrence across the 120 or so validation repertoires, and 94% of cluster scores exceeded 0. The authors suggested that the approach could potentially be generalized to other disease states and immunological phenotypes. The study gave a list of about 160 TCR beta chains associated with cytomegalovirus. While some public TCRs were present in many individuals, most TCR sequences turned up only very rarely across donors.

Separate from the approximately 700-subject first cohort, the validation cohort of 90 to 150 subjects was the group to which the donors belonged. The library came from the immunoSEQ multiplex PCR assay. As for the authors' bioinformatics: A statistical classification framework was built for diagnosing cytomegalovirus status from the catalog of TCR beta chain sequences. TCRdb provides this immuneACCESS table in a form limited to in-frame rearrangements. Some clones are lacking; in checked studies, under half of them reflect an unresolved V gene, and why the rest are absent is not known. The DNA was the basis for D and trimming; V, J and clone size are from that table. This sample comprises fewer than 200,000 clones, roughly four fifths of them detected only once. The ten largest clones represent about 3% of the sample. The germline V gene sets CDR1 to SGHDT and CDR2 to YYEEEE. There are 18 amino acids in the CDR3, from cysteine to phenylalanine inclusive. Only the CDR3 region is kept as DNA, spanning 54 bases read in frame from base 1. Relative to germline, V is missing 0 bases and J is missing 8 bases, with 14 bases of the junction outside any gene match.

A word on this clone: What antigen it recognizes has not been identified. No much larger clone is present one base from it, and per-base qualities are unavailable.

This sequence was found in a woman between 18 and 29 years old in good health and CMV-seropositive. This chain is built from TRBV5-6 and TRBJ1-4; 9 central nucleotides agree with TRBD1. The sequencing input was PBMCs. Here the CDR3 is given as CASSLDGQGSPLGEKLFF. The DNA sequence follows: TGTGCCAGCAGCTTGGATGGACAGGGGTCACCATTGGGGGAAAAACTGTTTTTT.